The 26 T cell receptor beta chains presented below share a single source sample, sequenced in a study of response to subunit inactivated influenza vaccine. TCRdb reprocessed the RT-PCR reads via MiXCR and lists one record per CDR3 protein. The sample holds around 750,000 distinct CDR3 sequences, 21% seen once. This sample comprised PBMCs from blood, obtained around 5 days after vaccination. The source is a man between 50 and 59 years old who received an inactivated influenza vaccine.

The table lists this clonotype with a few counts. This CDR3 reads CASSFMGPAGANVLTF. For the CDR3, the DNA is TGTGCCAGCAGTTTTATGGGGCCGGCTGGGGCCAACGTCCTGACTTTC. The genes are TRBV27 and TRBJ2-6; possibly TRBD1 for D (5 bases). Trimming stripped 3 bases from V and 2 bases from J, with 11 bases between. The CDR3 length is 16 residues. Germline V CDR1 and CDR2: MNHEY, SMNVEV (reference sequence).

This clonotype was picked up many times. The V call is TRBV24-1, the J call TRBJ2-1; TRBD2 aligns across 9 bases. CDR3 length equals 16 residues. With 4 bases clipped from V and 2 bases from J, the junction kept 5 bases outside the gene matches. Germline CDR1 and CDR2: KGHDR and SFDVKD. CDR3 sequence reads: CATSDPSGRTYNEQFF. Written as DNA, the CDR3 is TGTGCCACCAGTGACCCCAGCGGGAGGACCTACAATGAGCAGTTCTTC.

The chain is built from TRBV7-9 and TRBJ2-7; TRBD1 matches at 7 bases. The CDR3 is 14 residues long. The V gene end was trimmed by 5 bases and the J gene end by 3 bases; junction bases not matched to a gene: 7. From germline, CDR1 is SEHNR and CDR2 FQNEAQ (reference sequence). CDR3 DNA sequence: TGTGCCAGCAGCGCCAGAGGGACAGTCTACGAGCAGTACTTC. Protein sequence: CASSARGTVYEQYF.

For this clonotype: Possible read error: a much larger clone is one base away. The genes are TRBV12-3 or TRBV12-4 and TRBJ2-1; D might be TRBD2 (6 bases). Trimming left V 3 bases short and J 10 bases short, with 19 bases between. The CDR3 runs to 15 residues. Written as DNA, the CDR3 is TGTGCCAGCAGTTTGGCCGGGGGACGATCAGAGGAGCAGTTCTTC. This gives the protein CASSLAGGRSEEQFF.

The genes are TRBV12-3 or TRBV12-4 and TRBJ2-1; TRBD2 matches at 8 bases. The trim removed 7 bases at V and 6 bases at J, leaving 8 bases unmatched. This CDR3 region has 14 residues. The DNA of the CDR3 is TGTGCCAGCACATACTGGACTAGCCCCAATGAGCAGTTCTTC. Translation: CASTYWTSPNEQFF.

In DNA form, the CDR3 reads TGTGCCAGCACCGATGGACTAGCGGGAGTTGCAGATACGCAGTATTTT. Translated, it gives CASTDGLAGVADTQYF. V is TRBV9 and J is TRBJ2-3; 13 nucleotides align to TRBD2. Per the germline V gene, CDR1 is SGDLS and CDR2 is YYNGEE. This CDR3 is 16 amino acids long. V was pared by 6 bases and J by 4 bases, with 8 bases of the junction left unmatched.

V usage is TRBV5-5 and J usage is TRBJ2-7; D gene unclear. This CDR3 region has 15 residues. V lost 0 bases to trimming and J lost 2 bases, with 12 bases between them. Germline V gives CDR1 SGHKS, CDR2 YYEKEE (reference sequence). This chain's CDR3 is CASSLVETLTYEQYF. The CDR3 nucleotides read TGTGCCAGCAGCTTGGTCGAGACTTTAACCTACGAGCAGTACTTC.

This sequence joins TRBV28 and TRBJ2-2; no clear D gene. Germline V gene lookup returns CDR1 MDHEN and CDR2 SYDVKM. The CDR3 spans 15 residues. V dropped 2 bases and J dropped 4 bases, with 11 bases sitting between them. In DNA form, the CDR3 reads TGTGCCAGCAGTTTAATACGGAGCAGCACCGGGGAGCTGTTTTTT. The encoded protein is CASSLIRSSTGELFF.

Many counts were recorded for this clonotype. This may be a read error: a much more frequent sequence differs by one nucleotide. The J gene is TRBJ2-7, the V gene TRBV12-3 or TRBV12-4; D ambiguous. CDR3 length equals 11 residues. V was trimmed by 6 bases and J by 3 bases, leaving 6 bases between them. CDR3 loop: CASSSIYEQYF. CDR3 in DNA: TGTGCCAGCAGCTCCATCTACGAGCAGTACTTC.

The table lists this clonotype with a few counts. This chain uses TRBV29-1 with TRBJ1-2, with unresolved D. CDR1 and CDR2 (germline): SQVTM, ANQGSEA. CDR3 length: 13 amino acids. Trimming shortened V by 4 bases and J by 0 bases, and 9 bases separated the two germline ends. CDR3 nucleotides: TGCAGCGTTGCAGATCCTACTAACTATGGCTACACCTTC. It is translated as CSVADPTNYGYTF.

The CDR3: CASSPSIGGLYEQYF. The CDR3 coding sequence is TGTGCCAGTTCTCCCAGCATTGGGGGACTCTACGAGCAGTACTTC. The J gene is TRBJ2-7, the V gene TRBV9; a weak D match, TRBD2 (6 bases). The CDR3 is 15 amino acids. The V end lost 8 bases, the J end lost 3 bases, and 21 bases lay between the germline ends. Per germline, CDR1 SGDLS and CDR2 YYNGEE.

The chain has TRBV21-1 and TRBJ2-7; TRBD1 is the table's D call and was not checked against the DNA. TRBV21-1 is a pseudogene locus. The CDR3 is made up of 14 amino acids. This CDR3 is CASGGLLACYEQYF. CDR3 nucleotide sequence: TGTGCCAGCGGGGGGTTGTTAGCGTGCTACGAGCAGTACTTC.

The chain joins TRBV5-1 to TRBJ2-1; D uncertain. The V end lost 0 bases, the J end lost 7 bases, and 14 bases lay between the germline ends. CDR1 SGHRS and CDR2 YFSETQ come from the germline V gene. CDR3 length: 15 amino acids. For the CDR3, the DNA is TGCGCCAGCAGCTTGGTGGTAGCAATCAGAAATGAGCAGTTCTTC. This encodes CASSLVVAIRNEQFF.

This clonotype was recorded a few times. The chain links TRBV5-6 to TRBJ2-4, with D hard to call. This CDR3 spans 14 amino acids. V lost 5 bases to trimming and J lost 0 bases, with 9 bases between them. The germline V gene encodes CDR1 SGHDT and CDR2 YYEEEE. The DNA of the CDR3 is TGTGCCAGCAGTAGTGGGCTAGCCAAAAACATTCAGTACTTC. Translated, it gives CASSSGLAKNIQYF.

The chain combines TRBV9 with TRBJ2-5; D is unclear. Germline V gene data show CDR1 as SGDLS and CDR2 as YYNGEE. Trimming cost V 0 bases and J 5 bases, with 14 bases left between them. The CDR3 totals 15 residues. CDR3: CASSVEGTDWETQYF. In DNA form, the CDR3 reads TGTGCCAGCAGCGTAGAGGGTACGGATTGGGAGACCCAGTACTTC.

CDR3: CASSQAGGGYNEQFF. The CDR3 DNA follows: TGTGCCAGCAGCCAGGCGGGGGGGGGGTACAATGAGCAGTTCTTC. This chain joins TRBV7-8 and TRBJ2-1, with TRBD2 matching over 9 bases. This CDR3 comprises 15 residues. J lost 4 bases, V lost 5 bases, and 6 bases had no gene match. Germline V lookup: CDR1 SGHVS, CDR2 FQNEAQ.

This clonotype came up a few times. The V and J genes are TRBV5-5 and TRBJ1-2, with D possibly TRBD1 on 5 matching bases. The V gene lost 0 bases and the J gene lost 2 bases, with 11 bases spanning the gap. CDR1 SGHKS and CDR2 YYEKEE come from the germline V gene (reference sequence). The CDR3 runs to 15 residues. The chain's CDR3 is CASSLGGPGNYGYTF. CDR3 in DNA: TGTGCCAGCAGCTTGGGGGGCCCCGGAAACTATGGCTACACCTTC.

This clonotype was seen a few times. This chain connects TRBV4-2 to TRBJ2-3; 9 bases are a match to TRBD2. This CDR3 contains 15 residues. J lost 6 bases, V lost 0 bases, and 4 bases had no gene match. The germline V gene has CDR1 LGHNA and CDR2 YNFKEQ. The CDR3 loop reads CASSQDAGGLDTQYF. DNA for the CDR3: TGTGCCAGCAGCCAAGACGCGGGGGGGCTCGATACGCAGTATTTT.

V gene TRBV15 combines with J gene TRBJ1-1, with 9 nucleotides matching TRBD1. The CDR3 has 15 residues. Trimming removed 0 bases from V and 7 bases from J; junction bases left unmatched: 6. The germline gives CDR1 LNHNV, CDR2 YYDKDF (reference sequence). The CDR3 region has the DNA TGTGCCACCAGCAGAGATCGCGGGACAGGGAATGAAGCTTTCTTT. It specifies CATSRDRGTGNEAFF. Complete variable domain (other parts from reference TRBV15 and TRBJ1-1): DAMVIQNPRYQVTQFGKPVTLSCSQTLNHNVMYWYQQKSSQAPKLLFHYYDKDFNNEADTPDNFQSRRPNTSFCFLDIRSPGLGDTAMYLCATSRDRGTGNEAFFGQGTRLTVV.

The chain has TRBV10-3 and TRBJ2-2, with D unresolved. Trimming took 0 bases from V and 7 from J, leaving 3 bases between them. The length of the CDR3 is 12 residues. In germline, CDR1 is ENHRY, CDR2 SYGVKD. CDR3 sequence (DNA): TGTGCCATCAGTGAGTCGGACGGGGAGCTGTTTTTT. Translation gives CAISESDGELFF.

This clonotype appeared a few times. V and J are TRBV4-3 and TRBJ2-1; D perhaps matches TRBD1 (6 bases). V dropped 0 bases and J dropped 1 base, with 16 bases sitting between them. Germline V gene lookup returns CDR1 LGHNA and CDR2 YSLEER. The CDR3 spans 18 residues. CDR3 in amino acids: CASSQDSAGRGSYNEQFF. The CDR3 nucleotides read TGCGCCAGCAGCCAAGATTCCGCGGGCAGGGGTTCCTACAATGAGCAGTTCTTC.

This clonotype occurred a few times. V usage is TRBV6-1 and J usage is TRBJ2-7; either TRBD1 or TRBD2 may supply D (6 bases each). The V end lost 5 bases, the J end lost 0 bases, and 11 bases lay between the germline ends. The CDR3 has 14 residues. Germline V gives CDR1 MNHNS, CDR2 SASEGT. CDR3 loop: CASSRGGHSYEQYF. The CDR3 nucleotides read TGTGCCAGCAGTCGTGGGGGGCACTCCTACGAGCAGTACTTC.

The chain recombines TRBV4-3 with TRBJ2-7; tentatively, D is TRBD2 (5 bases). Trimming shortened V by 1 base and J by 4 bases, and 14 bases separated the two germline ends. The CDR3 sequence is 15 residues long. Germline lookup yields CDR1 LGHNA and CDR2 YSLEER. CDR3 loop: CASSQGETVTYEQYF. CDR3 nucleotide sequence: TGCGCCAGCAGCCAAGGGGAGACGGTAACGTACGAGCAGTACTTC.

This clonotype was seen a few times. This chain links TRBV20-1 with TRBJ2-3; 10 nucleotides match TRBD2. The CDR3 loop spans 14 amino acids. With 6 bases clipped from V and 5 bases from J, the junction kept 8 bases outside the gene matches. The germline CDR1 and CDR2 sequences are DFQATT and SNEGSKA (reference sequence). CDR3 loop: CSADLLAGEDTQYF. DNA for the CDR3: TGCAGTGCCGACTTGCTAGCGGGGGAAGATACGCAGTATTTT.

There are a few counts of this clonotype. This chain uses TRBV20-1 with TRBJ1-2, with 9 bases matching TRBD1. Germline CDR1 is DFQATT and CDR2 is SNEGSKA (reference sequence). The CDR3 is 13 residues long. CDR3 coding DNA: TGCAGGGCCGGACAGGGGAGGTTTGAGGGCTACACCTTC. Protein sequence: CRAGQGRFEGYTF.

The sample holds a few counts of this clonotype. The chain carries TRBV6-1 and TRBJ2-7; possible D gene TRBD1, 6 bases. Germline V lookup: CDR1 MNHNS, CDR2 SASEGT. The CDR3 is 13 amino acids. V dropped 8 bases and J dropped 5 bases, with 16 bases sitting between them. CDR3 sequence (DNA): TGTGCCAGCGCATTTAACAGGGTCCACGAGCAGTACTTC. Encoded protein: CASAFNRVHEQYF.